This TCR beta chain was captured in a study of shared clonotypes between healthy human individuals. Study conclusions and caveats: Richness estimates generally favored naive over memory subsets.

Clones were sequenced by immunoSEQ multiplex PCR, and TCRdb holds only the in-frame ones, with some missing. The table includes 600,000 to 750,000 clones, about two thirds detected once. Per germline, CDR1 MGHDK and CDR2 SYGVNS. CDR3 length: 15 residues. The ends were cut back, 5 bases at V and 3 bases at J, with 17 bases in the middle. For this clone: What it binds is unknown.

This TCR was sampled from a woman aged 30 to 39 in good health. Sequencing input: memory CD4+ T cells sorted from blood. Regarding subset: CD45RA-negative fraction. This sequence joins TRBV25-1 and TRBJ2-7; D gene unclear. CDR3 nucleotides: TGTGCCAGCAGTTTATCGCGGAGAGGTAACTACGAGCAGTACTTC. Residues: CASSLSRRGNYEQYF.